These T cell receptor beta chains were read from a single sample in a study of blood T cell repertoires in COVID-19. The assay was immunoSEQ multiplex PCR, and TCRdb's table has in-frame clones only and misses some. The table has a few hundred thousand clones, approximately 89% seen once. The sample taken for sequencing was peripheral blood. The receptors were gathered from a man aged 35 to 55 who had recovered from COVID-19. Both conserved end residues are part of each CDR3. A D gene is named only where the DNA matches it firmly. Clone size is not always given. Where it is, it says once, few, many or a class for expanded clones.

v_call	clone_size	d_call	j_call	cdr3_length	cdr3_aa	cdr3_nt
TRBV27	few	-	TRBJ1-2	15	CASSSTRVGSYGYTF	TGTGCCAGCAGTTCCACCCGGGTGGGGAGCTATGGCTACACCTTC
TRBV9	many	-	TRBJ2-2	14	CASSVVSSSGELFF	TGTGCCAGCAGCGTAGTCTCTAGCTCCGGGGAGCTGTTTTTT
TRBV7-6	-	TRBD2	TRBJ2-1	16	CASSTGGLAGGSEQFF	TGTGCCAGCAGCACCGGGGGACTAGCGGGAGGTAGTGAGCAGTTCTTC
TRBV9	-	-	TRBJ2-1	12	CASSPSANEQFF	TGTGCCAGCAGCCCTAGCGCGAATGAGCAGTTCTTC
TRBV5-1	-	-	TRBJ1-5	15	CASSPGDGSNQPQHF	TGCGCCAGCAGCCCGGGAGACGGAAGCAATCAGCCCCAGCATTTT
TRBV25-1	-	-	TRBJ2-7	16	CASRDGRQVVPYEQYF	TGTGCCAGCAGAGATGGAAGACAGGTTGTGCCCTACGAGCAGTACTTC
TRBV4-3	-	TRBD2	TRBJ2-1	14	CASSQEGASGVRFF	TGCGCCAGCAGCCAAGAAGGGGCTAGCGGGGTTCGGTTCTTC
TRBV5-4	-	-	TRBJ2-3	14	CACAGPQRTDTQYF	TGTGCCTGCGCAGGCCCCCAACGCACAGATACGCAGTATTTT
TRBV5-4	-	-	TRBJ2-7	14	CASSLAGRAVEQYF	TGTGCCAGCAGCTTGGCCGGGAGAGCAGTTGAGCAGTACTTC
TRBV7-2	-	TRBD1	TRBJ2-7	14	CASSPGTGSYEQYF	TGTGCCAGCAGCCCCGGGACAGGGTCCTACGAGCAGTACTTC
TRBV10-3	-	-	TRBJ1-1	16	CAITRTPSGVNTEAFF	TGTGCCATCACCAGGACCCCCTCCGGGGTGAACACTGAAGCTTTCTTT
TRBV27	-	TRBD1	TRBJ2-2	15	CASRQGAQHTGELFF	TGTGCCAGCAGACAGGGGGCGCAGCACACCGGGGAGCTGTTTTTT
TRBV6-2/TRBV6-3	-	-	TRBJ2-1	12	CASSYFNREQFF	TGTGCCAGCAGTTACTTTAACAGGGAGCAGTTCTTC
TRBV10-2	-	-	TRBJ1-1	13	CASSTPGYTEAFF	TGCGCCAGCAGCACGCCGGGTTACACTGAAGCTTTCTTT
TRBV5-4	-	-	TRBJ2-5	15	CASSPGGRDEETQYF	TGTGCCAGCAGCCCCGGCGGGCGGGACGAAGAGACCCAGTACTTC
TRBV6-6	-	TRBD2	TRBJ2-7	15	CASLLTPSGSNEQYF	TGTGCCAGTCTGTTAACGCCTAGCGGGAGTAACGAGCAGTACTTC
TRBV6-5	-	-	TRBJ1-2	15	CASSYSKPENYGYTF	TGTGCCAGCAGTTACTCGAAGCCGGAGAACTATGGCTACACCTTC
TRBV13	-	TRBD1	TRBJ2-3	15	CASSLNGQGQDTQYF	TGTGCCAGCAGCTTAAACGGACAGGGTCAAGATACGCAGTATTTT
TRBV15	-	TRBD1	TRBJ2-5	15	CATSPTGSDQETQYF	TGTGCCACCAGCCCGACAGGGTCGGACCAAGAGACCCAGTACTTC
TRBV19	-	-	TRBJ2-1	14	CASSTLGGRNEQFF	TGTGCCAGTAGTACCCTGGGGGGTCGGAATGAGCAGTTCTTC
TRBV2	-	-	TRBJ1-2	16	CASSEAGGSFNYGYTF	TGTGCCAGCAGTGAAGCGGGGGGAAGCTTCAACTATGGCTACACCTTC
TRBV12-3/TRBV12-4	once	-	TRBJ1-2	13	CASGRGREGGYTF	TGTGCCAGCGGTCGGGGAAGAGAGGGCGGCTACACCTTC